This TCR beta chain was obtained from a study of cytomegalovirus exposure and HLA in healthy donors (TCRdb year 2017). As for the study more broadly: An earlier analysis of a few hundred of the donors reported under 300 Gb of sequence data and 117 million unique TCR beta sequences obtained from approximately 180 million T cells. An early release that covered 500 to 800 HLA-typed donors contained about 300 gigabases of sequencing data and around 80 million unique TCR sequences. The genetic ancestry cluster associated with self-reported Caucasian donors included around four fifths of the roughly 390 genotyped donors. The study was designed to test whether signatures of past pathogen exposure could be identified by cataloging public T cell receptors. Using immunosequencing, the study profiled T cell repertoires from fewer than 850 subjects and related those repertoires to cytomegalovirus serostatus. Along with the approximately 600-subject first cohort, a separate validation cohort of 120 different subjects was used. To predict cytomegalovirus infection status, the study brought together high-throughput TCR immunosequencing, statistical association of individual TCRs with disease status, and machine learning. A later analysis re-examined previously published TCR beta repertoires from hundreds of donors and added high-resolution HLA genotyping to investigate patterns of TCR occurrence. Rather than drawing on any new phenotypic data, the later analysis identified candidate immune exposures from TCR beta sequences and the way those sequences occurred across donors. To decide whether each TCR beta V gene segment behaved as functional or pseudogenic, an earlier analysis of 587 of the donors relied on high-throughput TCR beta sequencing. Alongside the repertoire data, information on donor age, sex, ethnicity and CMV serostatus was compiled. A later genetic analysis took genome-wide SNP genotypes for about 65% of the roughly 670 donors and used that subset as a discovery cohort. All discovery cohort repertoires had been generated using a single sequencing platform. HLA typing covered class I and class II loci at four-digit resolution. The number of donors typed differed by locus, with about 629-630 for A, B, C, DRB1 and DQB1, roughly 520 for DQA1, over 600 for DPA1, and approximately 470 for DPB1. About five DR-DQ haplotypes were treated as single units for association and clustering because of strong linkage in the cohort. On average, around 240,000 unique TCR beta nucleotide sequences were sequenced per donor among roughly 430 genotyped donors of the cohort, with 15% to 20% of those sequences being non-productive. Broader findings and caveats from the paper: In a later analysis, most CMV-associated TCR beta chains were found to appear HLA-restricted, with HLA associations seemingly driven largely by CMV exposure. In a later genetic analysis, a missense DCLRE1C variant was associated with V-gene and J-gene trimming of TCR beta chains, and the association was replicated in an independent cohort. The earlier analysis of about 600 of the donors excluded roughly 16 rarely observed V segments, including chromosome 9 orphons, because counts were too low. The classifier was reported to diagnose cytomegalovirus status with high specificity and sensitivity in both the original cohort and the validation cohort. Broadly in line with IMGT annotations, most TCR beta V segments showed up in productive rearrangements about 87% or about 30% of the time in an earlier analysis of 450 to 600 of the donors. When HLA alleles, especially DR and DQ, strongly co-occurred, TCR associations were difficult to assign to individual alleles. In a later analysis, the rate of TCR association differed among HLA loci, with DRB1 alleles having the most associated TCRs and HLA-C alleles having the fewest. Correlated functional status among segregating V segments might reflect linkage disequilibrium, but an unknown experimental factor could not be ruled out. HLA typing was unavailable for some donors at each locus, so association tests used only the typed subset. It was suggested by the authors that the approach could potentially be generalized to other disease states and immunological phenotypes. The study listed 164 TCR beta chains as associated with cytomegalovirus. Only TCR beta chains were sequenced in this cohort, and the absence of alpha or paired-chain data limited detectable features. A cluster of highly shared sequence variants was judged likely to represent a technical artifact of the sequencing pipeline. Compared with equally common non-associated chains, HLA-associated TCR beta chains in a later analysis were more clonally expanded and had lower generation probabilities. Across donors, most TCR sequences were observed very rarely, whereas some public TCRs were present in many individuals. Because the 87-base-pair reads could not distinguish some IMGT-functional V segments, including TRBV6-2 and TRBV6-3, those segments were excluded. A further reported finding was that TCR beta sequences accurately predicted the HLA-A and HLA-B alleles for most subjects in the first cohort. A later analysis reported that several top co-occurrence clusters appeared linked to parvovirus B19, influenza, CMV and Epstein-Barr virus. In a later genetic analysis, fewer N-insertions in productive TCRs were reported among donors in an Asian-associated ancestry cluster than the 666-donor mean. A few of the identified cytomegalovirus-associated TCR beta chains were confirmed in vitro to be specific for cytomegalovirus antigens. The presence/absence analyses assumed that sequencing depth was roughly uniform across donors, and that assumption may not be true. For the cohort, immune exposure information was limited to CMV serostatus. In a later analysis, over 15,000 TCR beta sequences were associated with specific HLA alleles at a false discovery rate of 0.05.

CDR1 and CDR2 are drawn from the germline V gene (reference sequence): MNHEY, SMNVEV. The junction carries 12 bases between V and J, which are trimmed by 6 bases and 0 bases respectively. The CDR3 runs 15 residues from the cysteine to the phenylalanine. Solely the CDR3 DNA is kept, with 45 bases framed from the first base. Libraries were prepared through the immunoSEQ multiplex PCR assay. The multiplex PCR relied on a mix of 60 forward primers for TCR Vbeta segments and 13 reverse primers for TCR Jbeta segments. A multiplex PCR assay on genomic DNA amplified the CDR3 region of rearranged TCR beta genes. On the Illumina HiSeq System, the amplified TCR beta libraries were sequenced as 87-base-pair reads. Under the source paper's analysis protocol: A later analysis counted approximately 76 million unique TCR beta chains across the 670 or so repertoires, and around 12 million of these chains were shared by at least two donors. Raw reads were error-corrected and collapsed into unique sequences by a nearest-neighbor algorithm in which closely related sequences were merged to remove PCR and sequencing errors. Alignment of CDR3 sequences to IMGT reference sequences was used to assign V, D and J gene segments. For a sequence to be retained, a match of at least six nucleotides to both a V gene segment and a J gene segment was required. Rearrangements were called productive when the CDR3 lacked stop codons and stayed in frame with V and J; all others were non-productive. CDR3 was defined according to IMGT convention as the region running from the second conserved V-encoded cysteine to the conserved J-encoded phenylalanine. The earlier analysis of about 640 of the donors excluded any sequence lacking an unambiguous match to a single V gene segment. In an earlier analysis of approximately 560 of the donors, a V segment was called functional when productive rearrangements were above 56.7%, and segregating when the standard deviation between donors exceeded 5%. A statistical classification framework was built to diagnose cytomegalovirus status from the catalog of TCR beta chain sequences. V and J gene assignment, in a later analysis, came from comparing TCR nucleotide sequences with IMGT/GENE-DB human TR gene sequences. A later analysis assigned CDR3 sequences and most-parsimonious VDJ recombination scenarios with the TCRdist pipeline. In a later analysis, every TCR beta chain was defined by the combination of its CDR3 amino acid sequence and its V-gene family, and reads without a unique V-gene family were dropped. In a later analysis, fewer than 650 highly shared, low-generation-probability nucleotide sequences were removed to address suspected cross-contamination and a sequencing artifact. In a later analysis, a clonal expansion index for each public chain was calculated from normalized within-repertoire ranks of inferred template counts. A later analysis computed generation probabilities with a VDJ recombination model fitted to out-of-frame rearrangements, and checked the results against IGoR. In a later analysis, hypergeometric tests were used to score TCR-TCR, TCR-HLA and TCR-CMV co-occurrence, with a repertoire-size bias correction applied to TCR pairs. A later analysis estimated false discovery rates by permuting HLA or CMV assignments 20 times. In a later analysis, co-occurring TCRs were grouped using DBSCAN, with TCRdist sequence similarity added in when clustering inside HLA-allele-positive subsets. Co-occurrence clustering excluded repertoires with fewer than 30,000 or more than 120,000 public chains, plus five with anomalous nucleotide sharing. In TCRdb, the immuneACCESS table is reduced to in-frame sequences with V and J assigned. These tables do not hold every clone; where another copy was compared, an unresolved V gene accounts for under half, and the others remain unexplained. Clone size and the V and J calls come from that table; the DNA yielded D and trimming. The sample table lists more than 90,000 clones, around 77% of them with a count of one. Over 0.5% of the sample comes from the top ten.

A note on this clone: Which antigen it targets is not known. One base away there is no much larger clone; base qualities are not given.

The cohort comprised around 690 healthy bone marrow donors. Cohort members were all nominally healthy when sampled, although unrecorded immune exposures were likely present. The donor was CMV seronegative and belonged to the group of around 350 seronegative cohort members. Every donor gave a peripheral blood sample, and the peripheral blood mononuclear cells from that sample were used for TCR beta sequencing. The Qiagen DNeasy Blood Extraction Kit was used to extract genomic DNA from the blood cell samples. In this chain, TRBV27 is recombined with TRBJ1-3; TRBD1 is possibly the D segment (5 matching bases). The sequencing sample was made of PBMCs. The receptor was isolated from a man in his thirties or forties in good health and CMV-seronegative. The CDR3 corresponds to CASSSQANSGNTIYF. The sequenced DNA: TGTGCCAGCAGCTCACAGGCAAACTCTGGAAACACCATATATTTT.